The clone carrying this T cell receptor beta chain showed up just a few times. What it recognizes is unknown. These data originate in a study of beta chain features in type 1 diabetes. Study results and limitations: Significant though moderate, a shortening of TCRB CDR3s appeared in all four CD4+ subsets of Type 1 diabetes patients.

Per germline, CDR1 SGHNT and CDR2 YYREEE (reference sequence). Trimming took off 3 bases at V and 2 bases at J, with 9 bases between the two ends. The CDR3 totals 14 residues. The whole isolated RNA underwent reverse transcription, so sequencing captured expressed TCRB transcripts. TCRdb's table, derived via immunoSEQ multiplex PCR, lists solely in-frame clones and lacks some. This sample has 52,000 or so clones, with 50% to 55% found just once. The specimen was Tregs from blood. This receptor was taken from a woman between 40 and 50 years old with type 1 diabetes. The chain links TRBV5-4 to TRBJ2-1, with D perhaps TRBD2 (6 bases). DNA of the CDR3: TGTGCCAGCAGCTCCGGGGGAACCTACAATGAGCAGTTCTTC. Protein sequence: CASSSGGTYNEQFF.